The 17 T cell receptor beta chains in this list originate from one sample, sequenced in a study of metastatic and nonmetastatic thyroid tumors. With MiXCR, TCRdb called clones anew from the PCR reads. The table lists 6,500 to 9,000 clones, about 26% of them singletons, with 5% to 6.5% in the top ten. Patients underwent thyroid surgery, and none had received any treatment before it. Sequenced: adjacent normal tissue. The receptors originated from a female donor with papillary thyroid cancer or a benign thyroid nodule (not recorded which). Some clones in this sample may be carry-over from other donors' samples.

The chain is built from TRBV6-1 and TRBJ2-2; D is undetermined. The germline CDR1 and CDR2 sequences are MNHNS and SASEGT. The CDR3 spans 15 residues. Trimming took 2 bases from V and 4 from J, leaving 11 bases between them. CDR3 in amino acids: CASSENFGSTGELFF. For the CDR3, the DNA is TGTGCCAGCAGTGAAAATTTCGGGTCCACCGGGGAGCTGTTTTTT.

This clone was observed a handful of times. CDR3 residues: CASSPHQGGRSPLHF. CDR3 coding DNA: TGTGCCAGCAGTCCCCATCAGGGGGGCAGGTCACCCCTCCACTTT. The chain has TRBV27 and TRBJ1-6, with 7 bases aligning to TRBD1. After removal of 5 bases from V and 10 bases from J, the junction contained 11 bases not matched to a gene. The CDR3 totals 15 residues. The germline V gene has CDR1 MNHEY and CDR2 SMNVEV (reference sequence).

The V gene is TRBV5-1, the J gene TRBJ2-7; 10 bases map to TRBD2. From germline, CDR1 is SGHRS and CDR2 YFSETQ. The CDR3 has 15 amino acids. Unmatched junction bases numbered 4, after V lost 0 bases and J lost 4 bases. The CDR3 is CASSLGTSGRYEQYF. The CDR3 nucleotides are TGCGCCAGCAGCTTGGGGACTAGCGGTCGGTACGAGCAGTACTTC.

For this clone: This likely comes from a read error, as the CDR3 has no conserved phenylalanine or tryptophan at its end. The chain is built from TRBV4-2 and TRBJ2-5; D unclear. The CDR3 has 13 residues. The germline gives CDR1 LGHNA, CDR2 YNFKEQ. The V and J ends lost 1 base and 4 bases respectively, with 7 bases between them. In DNA, the CDR3 is TGTGCCAGCAGCCAAGCGGGTACAGAGACCCAGTACTCC. Translating it yields CASSQAGTETQYS.

This clone has a handful of counts. Mismatch with germline at one junction end may stem from a read error. The chain uses TRBV6-2 or TRBV6-3 and TRBJ2-7; 7 nucleotides agree with TRBD2. Looked up from germline, CDR1 is MNHEY and CDR2 is SVGEGT. The CDR3 spans 15 residues. The CDR3 bases are TGTGCCAGCAAAAAGGCGGGAGCGGAGGCGAGCGAGCAGTACTTT. Protein product: CASKKAGAEASEQYF.

This chain links TRBV5-1 with TRBJ1-6; the match to TRBD1 covers 8 bases. Trimming cost V 0 bases and J 10 bases; bases outside gene matches: 3. Germline CDR1 is SGHRS and CDR2 is YFSETQ. The CDR3 extends over 14 amino acids. CDR3 sequence (DNA): TGCGCCAGCAGCTTGGGACAGGGGAGCTCACCCCTCCACTTT. Its protein is CASSLGQGSSPLHF.

V is TRBV11-2 and J is TRBJ2-5, with 9 bases fitting TRBD2. Losses at the gene ends were 1 base for V and 4 bases for J; bases not matched to a gene: 13. The CDR3 has 18 residues. CDR1 SGHAT and CDR2 FQNNGV come from the germline V gene. CDR3 in DNA: TGTGCCAGCAGCTTAGGGATAGGCGGGAGGGCCCGCGGAGAGACCCAGTACTTC. This gives the protein CASSLGIGGRARGETQYF.

The gene calls are TRBV5-1 and TRBJ2-7, with a weak D call TRBD2 (6 bases). Trimming removed 3 bases at V and 0 bases at J, with 10 bases between. Germline CDR1 is SGHRS and CDR2 is YFSETQ. The CDR3 has 14 residues. The CDR3 region is CASSSGTGSYEQYF. The CDR3 DNA sequence: TGCGCCAGCAGCTCCGGGACTGGCTCCTACGAGCAGTACTTC.

J is TRBJ2-7 and V is TRBV11-3; 9 nucleotides line up with TRBD1. This CDR3 region has 14 residues. CDR1 and CDR2 (germline): SGHNT, YENEEA. Trimming took 8 bases from V and 3 from J; bases not matched to a gene: 8. DNA for the CDR3: TGTGCCAGCTCGAGGGGGGGACAGGGCTACGAGCAGTACTTC. Its translation: CASSRGGQGYEQYF.

The chain is built from TRBV19 and TRBJ1-4; D ambiguous. Trimming took 5 bases from V and 7 from J, leaving 14 bases between them. The germline gives CDR1 LNHDA, CDR2 SQIVND (reference sequence). The CDR3 totals 14 residues. CDR3 residues: CASSPPGFIEKLFF. DNA for the CDR3: TGTGCCAGTAGTCCCCCCGGGTTTATTGAAAAACTGTTTTTT.

This clone was picked up a small number of times. Likely a read error: the CDR3 ends without its conserved phenylalanine or tryptophan. The DNA is left out, because the CDR3 cannot be placed on it with certainty; the CDR3 is given as TCRdb lists it. The V and J genes are TRBV7-2 and TRBJ2-1. The CDR3 contains 11 residues when both ends are counted. Germline-derived CDR1 and CDR2 are SGHTA and FQGNSA. The CDR3 is CASSSYKSVLA.

The chain is built from TRBV6-1 and TRBJ1-5; D uncertain. Germline CDR1 reads MNHNS; CDR2 reads SASEGT. V lost 0 bases and J lost 6, with 6 bases in between. The CDR3 is made up of 13 amino acids. CDR3 nucleotides: TGTGCCAGCAGTGAAGCCCTGGGTCAGCCCCAGCATTTT. Translation gives CASSEALGQPQHF.

This clone is medium-sized. The gene calls are TRBV2 and TRBJ1-1; D may be TRBD1 (5 bases). V was pared by 7 bases and J by 2 bases, with 14 bases between. This CDR3 region has 14 residues. Germline V gene sequence: CDR1 SNHLY, CDR2 FYNNEI. The CDR3 nucleotides read TGTGCCAGCACATTGGGGGGGTATAACACTGAAGCTTTCTTT. Encoded protein: CASTLGGYNTEAFF. The full variable domain, completed using reference TRBV2 and TRBJ1-1, is EPEVTQTPSHQVTQMGQEVILRCVPISNHLYFYWYRQILGQKVEFLVSFYNNEISEKSEIFDDQFSVERPDGSNFTLKIRSTKLEDSAMYFCASTLGGYNTEAFFGQGTRLTVV.

The chain is built from TRBV20-1 and TRBJ1-2, with D maybe TRBD1 (5 bases). Germline loops: CDR1 DFQATT, CDR2 SNEGSKA (reference sequence). This CDR3 is 12 amino acids long. Trimming shortened V by 6 bases and J by 6 bases, and 14 bases separated the two germline ends. CDR3 sequence: CSATRGNDGYTF. The CDR3 DNA sequence: TGCAGTGCCACGCGGGGGAATGATGGCTACACCTTC.

Sample share makes this clone medium-sized. The V and J genes are TRBV20-1 and TRBJ1-2, with D possibly being TRBD1 (6 bases). Trimming removed 4 bases from V and 7 bases from J, with 22 bases in between. CDR1 and CDR2 (germline): DFQATT, SNEGSKA (reference sequence). CDR3 size: 15 residues. CDR3 sequence (DNA): TGCAGTGCTATAGGGCTCCGGGACACCGTGCGTGGCTACACCTTC. This gives the protein CSAIGLRDTVRGYTF.

For this clone: One end of the junction does not line up with germline, which may come from a read error. The V gene is TRBV7-2, the J gene TRBJ2-4; 7 bases align to TRBD2. The CDR3 length is 9 residues. Per the germline V gene, CDR1 is SGHTA and CDR2 is FQGNSA. CDR3 in DNA: TGTGCCAGCAGCTTTTCGGGGGGCTTC. This translates into CASSFSGGF.

This clone has just a few counts. V gene TRBV2 combines with J gene TRBJ2-1; the match to TRBD2 covers 7 bases. The CDR3 loop spans 13 amino acids. After removal of 8 bases from V and 7 bases from J, the junction contained 8 bases not matched to a gene. The germline gives CDR1 SNHLY, CDR2 FYNNEI. CDR3 sequence reads: CASLVGGLNEQFF. The CDR3 region has the DNA TGTGCCAGCCTTGTGGGAGGGCTGAATGAGCAGTTCTTC.